These T cell receptor beta chains were read from a single sample in a study of a mutant IDH1 vaccine in newly diagnosed glioma. Here immunoSEQ multiplex PCR was the method, and the copy in TCRdb shows in-frame clones only, minus some. The table records fewer than 65,000 clones, roughly 80% of them present only once. The material sequenced was PBMCs, taken from a glioma patient treated with radiotherapy, temozolomide or both. These receptor sequences come from a woman between 35 and 50 years old with glioma. Each CDR3 is given with its conserved first and last residue. The D gene is left open where the match is weak. Clone size is not always given. Where it is, it says once, few, many or a class for expanded clones.

d_call: TRBD1; j_call: TRBJ1-1; clone_size: -; v_call: TRBV6-5; cdr3_nt: TGTGCCAGCTCGGCCAGGGGGTACACTGAAGCTTTCTTT; cdr3_aa: CASSARGYTEAFF
d_call: -; j_call: TRBJ1-2; clone_size: -; v_call: TRBV25-1; cdr3_nt: TGTGCCAGCCAACAGGGAAGCGGAGGCTACACCTTC; cdr3_aa: CASQQGSGGYTF
d_call: TRBD1; j_call: TRBJ1-1; clone_size: -; v_call: TRBV30; cdr3_nt: TGTGCCTGGAGGACAGGGCCGAACACTGAAGCTTTCTTT; cdr3_aa: CAWRTGPNTEAFF
d_call: TRBD1; j_call: TRBJ2-7; clone_size: -; v_call: TRBV6-1; cdr3_nt: TGTGCCAGCAGTACGCGACAGGGGGGTCCCGACGGGCAGTACTTC; cdr3_aa: CASSTRQGGPDGQYF
d_call: -; j_call: TRBJ1-1; clone_size: -; v_call: TRBV10-3; cdr3_nt: TGTGCCATCAGGGACAGCTCAACTGAAGCTTTCTTT; cdr3_aa: CAIRDSSTEAFF
d_call: TRBD2; j_call: TRBJ2-7; clone_size: -; v_call: TRBV4-3; cdr3_nt: TGCGCCAGCAGCCAAGAACTCAACCGGGGGGGCCTCCATAGAAGCTACGAGCAGTACTTC; cdr3_aa: CASSQELNRGGLHRSYEQYF
d_call: -; j_call: TRBJ1-5; clone_size: -; v_call: TRBV19; cdr3_nt: TGTGCCGGGGGGGGTTATAGCAATCAGCCCCAGCATTTT; cdr3_aa: CAGGGYSNQPQHF
d_call: -; j_call: TRBJ1-1; clone_size: -; v_call: TRBV7-2; cdr3_nt: TGTGCCAGCAGCTTATACGGGATCCTGAACACTGAAGCTTTCTTT; cdr3_aa: CASSLYGILNTEAFF
d_call: -; j_call: TRBJ2-1; clone_size: -; v_call: TRBV6-5; cdr3_nt: TGTGCCAGCAGTTTGACCGGGACGGGAACCTACAATGAGCAGTTCTTC; cdr3_aa: CASSLTGTGTYNEQFF
d_call: TRBD1; j_call: TRBJ1-6; clone_size: -; v_call: TRBV2; cdr3_nt: TGTGCCAGCACAGGACAGGGGTCGAGTTCACCCCTCCACTTT; cdr3_aa: CASTGQGSSSPLHF
d_call: -; j_call: TRBJ2-7; clone_size: -; v_call: TRBV5-1; cdr3_nt: TGCGCCAGCAGCTTAGTCAGGGGACGGTACGAGCAGTACTTC; cdr3_aa: CASSLVRGRYEQYF
d_call: -; j_call: TRBJ2-3; clone_size: -; v_call: TRBV9; cdr3_nt: TGTGCCAGCAGCGTAGGAATGGGAAGGTCCGCGCAGTATTTT; cdr3_aa: CASSVGMGRSAQYF
d_call: -; j_call: TRBJ1-3; clone_size: -; v_call: TRBV10-3; cdr3_nt: TGTGCCATCAGTGACGGAAGAGAAGGAAACACCATATATTTT; cdr3_aa: CAISDGREGNTIYF
d_call: -; j_call: TRBJ1-2; clone_size: -; v_call: TRBV5-4; cdr3_nt: TGTGCCAGCAGCTTCCAGGGTGACTATGGCTACACCTTC; cdr3_aa: CASSFQGDYGYTF
d_call: -; j_call: TRBJ2-3; clone_size: -; v_call: TRBV7-2; cdr3_nt: TGTGCCAGCAGCTACTACACAGATACGCAGTATTTT; cdr3_aa: CASSYYTDTQYF
d_call: TRBD1; j_call: TRBJ1-3; clone_size: -; v_call: TRBV4-1; cdr3_nt: TGCGCCAGCAGCCAAGAACCGGGACAGGTCTCTGGAAACACCATATATTTT; cdr3_aa: CASSQEPGQVSGNTIYF
d_call: TRBD1; j_call: TRBJ2-7; clone_size: -; v_call: TRBV6-1; cdr3_nt: TGTGCCAGCAGTGACCCCCCCGGGACAGGAGGTGTTCTCTACGAGCAGTACTTC; cdr3_aa: CASSDPPGTGGVLYEQYF
d_call: -; j_call: TRBJ1-5; clone_size: -; v_call: TRBV11-2; cdr3_nt: TGTGCCAGCAGCTTGGGTGAGGGCAATCAGCCCCAGCATTTT; cdr3_aa: CASSLGEGNQPQHF
d_call: -; j_call: TRBJ2-5; clone_size: once; v_call: TRBV25-1; cdr3_nt: TGTGCCAGCAGTAACATAGAACTCGAGACCCAGTACTTC; cdr3_aa: CASSNIELETQYF
d_call: -; j_call: TRBJ1-2; clone_size: once; v_call: TRBV4-1; cdr3_nt: TGCGCCAGCAGCCAAGATGGAGGGGACTATGGCTACACCTTC; cdr3_aa: CASSQDGGDYGYTF
d_call: -; j_call: TRBJ1-1; clone_size: -; v_call: TRBV5-1; cdr3_nt: TGCGCCAGCAGCCCAAAGACAGGAGTGAACACTGAAGCTTTCTTT; cdr3_aa: CASSPKTGVNTEAFF
d_call: -; j_call: TRBJ1-2; clone_size: -; v_call: TRBV7-9; cdr3_nt: TGTGCCAGCAGCTCCCAGGTGGTCTATGGCTACACCTTC; cdr3_aa: CASSSQVVYGYTF
d_call: -; j_call: TRBJ2-3; clone_size: few; v_call: TRBV9; cdr3_nt: TGTGCCAGCAGCGTAGGTGGCCCGGCTCTGCCAGATACGCAGTATTTT; cdr3_aa: CASSVGGPALPDTQYF